A selection of T cell receptor beta chains follows, all from one sample in a study of T cell changes during pregnancy in multiple sclerosis. Profiled with immunoSEQ multiplex PCR; TCRdb holds only in-frame clones, not every one. The sample lists around 30,000 clones; 90% were seen once. The source material was CD4+ T cells from peripheral blood mononuclear cells, sampled in the third trimester of pregnancy. These receptors came from a female donor in good health, enrolled as a control in a pregnancy study. The CDR3 runs from the conserved cysteine through the conserved F or W. The D gene is left open where the match is weak. Size is omitted from some rows. Given values are once, few, many or a class for expanded clones.

abundance,v_gene,d_gene,j_gene,CDR3aa,CDR3nt
.,TRBV30,TRBD2,TRBJ2-1,CAWSVRGGALHEQFF,TGTGCCTGGAGTGTACGGGGGGGGGCCCTCCATGAGCAGTTCTTC
.,TRBV6-1,TRBD1,TRBJ1-5,CASSTYSTGSGPQHF,TGTGCCAGCAGCACCTACTCGACAGGGAGTGGGCCCCAGCATTTT
.,TRBV6-4,.,TRBJ2-2,CASSPREHGELFF,TGTGCCAGCAGTCCTCGGGAACACGGGGAGCTGTTTTTT
.,TRBV10-3,TRBD2,TRBJ2-7,CAISESKRELVYEQYF,TGTGCCATCAGTGAGTCCAAGCGGGAGCTCGTCTACGAGCAGTACTTC
.,TRBV2,.,TRBJ1-1,CASSLGGGNTEAFF,TGTGCCAGTTCCTTAGGGGGGGGGAACACTGAAGCTTTCTTT
.,TRBV18,TRBD2,TRBJ2-1,CASSPGLVNEQFF,TGTGCCAGCTCCCCGGGACTAGTTAATGAGCAGTTCTTC
.,TRBV2,TRBD1,TRBJ2-6,CASRASGQGRRTGANVLTF,TGTGCCAGCAGGGCCAGTGGACAGGGTAGGAGGACTGGGGCCAACGTCCTGACTTTC
.,TRBV29-1,TRBD2,TRBJ2-1,CSVQGLAGEEQFF,TGCAGCGTCCAAGGGCTAGCGGGTGAGGAGCAGTTCTTC
.,TRBV6-1,TRBD1,TRBJ1-2,CASSAGDRITYGYTF,TGTGCCAGCAGTGCTGGGGACAGGATAACCTATGGCTACACCTTC
few,TRBV5-4,.,TRBJ1-1,CASRPGAMNTEAFF,TGTGCCAGCAGGCCAGGGGCTATGAACACTGAAGCTTTCTTT
.,TRBV19,TRBD2,TRBJ2-1,CASSIVAGLALGEQFF,TGTGCCAGTAGTATAGTTGCTGGACTAGCGCTGGGTGAGCAGTTCTTC
.,TRBV5-8,TRBD1,TRBJ1-4,CASSPGQRDEKLFF,TGTGCCAGCAGCCCGGGACAGAGGGATGAAAAACTGTTTTTT
once,TRBV19,TRBD1,TRBJ1-3,CASSAEFSGGAGNTIYF,TGTGCCAGTAGCGCAGAGTTCTCAGGGGGAGCTGGAAACACCATATATTTT
.,TRBV7-2,.,TRBJ1-3,CASSLGVSGGPLSGNTIYF,TGTGCCAGCAGCTTAGGTGTGTCCGGGGGTCCCCTCTCTGGAAACACCATATATTTT
once,TRBV15,TRBD1,TRBJ2-2,CATSRTGNVGELFF,TGTGCCACCAGCAGGACAGGGAATGTCGGGGAGCTGTTTTTT
.,TRBV6-1,TRBD2,TRBJ2-1,CASSEVGTSGFYNEQFF,TGTGCCAGCAGTGAAGTTGGGACTAGCGGGTTTTACAATGAGCAGTTCTTC
.,TRBV2,TRBD2,TRBJ2-1,CASSKIAGGPGVIHEQFF,TGTGCCAGCAGCAAAATAGCGGGAGGGCCCGGGGTTATACATGAGCAGTTCTTC
.,TRBV7-2,TRBD1,TRBJ2-2,CASSLSARTGRRNTGELFF,TGTGCCAGCAGCCTATCAGCTCGGACAGGGCGAAGGAACACCGGGGAGCTGTTTTTT
.,TRBV2,.,TRBJ2-7,CASRGPAGKQYF,TGTGCCAGCAGGGGGCCAGCAGGGAAGCAGTACTTC
.,TRBV7-2,.,TRBJ2-7,CASSNSYEQYF,TGTGCCAGCAGTAATTCCTACGAGCAGTACTTC
.,TRBV18,.,TRBJ2-5,CASSPQGVEETQYF,TGTGCCAGCTCACCACAGGGAGTAGAAGAGACCCAGTACTTC
.,TRBV30,TRBD2,TRBJ2-3,CAWSTLAGHTDTQYF,TGTGCCTGGAGTACCCTAGCGGGGCACACAGATACGCAGTATTTT
.,TRBV29-1,.,TRBJ1-2,CSVAGQGIDGYTF,TGCAGCGTTGCGGGGCAGGGGATTGACGGCTACACCTTC
.,TRBV10-2,.,TRBJ1-5,CASSEEQVFNQPQHF,TGCGCCAGCAGTGAAGAACAGGTTTTCAATCAGCCCCAGCATTTT
once,TRBV2,.,TRBJ2-5,CASSEAPGPQGETQYF,TGTGCCAGCAGTGAAGCTCCCGGACCGCAGGGGGAGACCCAGTACTTC
.,TRBV29-1,TRBD1,TRBJ1-2,CSVETGALYGYTF,TGCAGCGTGGAAACAGGGGCTCTCTATGGCTACACCTTC